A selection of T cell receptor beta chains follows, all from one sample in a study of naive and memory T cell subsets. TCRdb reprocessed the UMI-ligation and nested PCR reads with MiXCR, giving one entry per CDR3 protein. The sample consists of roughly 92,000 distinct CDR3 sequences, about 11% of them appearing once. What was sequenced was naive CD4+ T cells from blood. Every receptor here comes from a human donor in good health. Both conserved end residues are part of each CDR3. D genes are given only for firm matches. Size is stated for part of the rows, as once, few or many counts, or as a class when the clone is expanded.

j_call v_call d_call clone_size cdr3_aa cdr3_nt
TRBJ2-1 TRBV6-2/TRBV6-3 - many CASSQGLYNEQFF TGTGCCAGCAGCCAAGGCCTGTACAATGAGCAGTTCTTC
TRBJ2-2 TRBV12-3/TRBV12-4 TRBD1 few CASSFSQGIVGELFF TGTGCCAGCAGTTTTTCACAGGGGATAGTCGGGGAGCTGTTTTTT
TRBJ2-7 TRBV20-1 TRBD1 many CSATRDRGTYEQYF TGCAGTGCTACTAGGGACAGGGGGACATACGAGCAGTACTTC
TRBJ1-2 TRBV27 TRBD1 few CASSSWGQSFDGYTF TGTGCCAGCAGTTCCTGGGGACAGTCCTTTGATGGCTACACCTTC
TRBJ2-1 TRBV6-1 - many CASRDGGVLGEQFF TGTGCCAGCAGAGACGGAGGGGTGTTGGGTGAGCAGTTCTTC
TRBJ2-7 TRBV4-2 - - CASSPIGPKYEQYF TGTGCCAGCAGCCCCATTGGGCCCAAGTACGAGCAGTACTTC
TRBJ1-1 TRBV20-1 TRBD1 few CSAPDRTGMTEAFF TGCAGTGCTCCGGACCGGACAGGGATGACTGAAGCTTTCTTT
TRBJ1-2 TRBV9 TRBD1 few CASSVGRQGVGYGYTF TGTGCCAGCAGCGTAGGACGACAGGGGGTCGGCTATGGCTACACCTTC
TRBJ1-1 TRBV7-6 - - CASRLRQNTEAFF TGTGCCAGCAGACTGAGACAAAACACTGAAGCTTTCTTT
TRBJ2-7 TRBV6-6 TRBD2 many CASYPAGGAYEQYF TGTGCCAGCTATCCAGCGGGGGGGGCCTACGAGCAGTACTTC
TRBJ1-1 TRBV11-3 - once CASSLLRWGLANTEAFF TGTGCCAGCAGCCTCCTTCGATGGGGCTTGGCGAACACTGAAGCTTTCTTT
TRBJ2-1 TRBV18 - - CASSATGSSYNEQFF TGTGCCAGCTCAGCAACAGGGTCGTCCTACAATGAGCAGTTCTTC
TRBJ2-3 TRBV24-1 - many CATSDLARDTDTQYF TGTGCCACCAGTGATTTGGCCAGGGACACAGATACGCAGTATTTT
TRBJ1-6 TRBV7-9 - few CASSRDSSGSPLHF TGTGCCAGCAGCCGCGACAGTTCGGGGTCACCCCTCCACTTT
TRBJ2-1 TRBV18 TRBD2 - CASSQSAGGPHNEQFF TGTGCCAGCTCACAATCAGCGGGAGGGCCCCACAATGAGCAGTTCTTC
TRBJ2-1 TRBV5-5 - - CASSLGKTLGYNEQFF TGTGCCAGCAGCCTTGGAAAGACTTTAGGGTACAATGAGCAGTTCTTC
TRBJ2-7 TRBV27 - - CASSPMTGPTYEQYF TGTGCCAGCAGCCCTATGACCGGCCCAACCTACGAGCAGTACTTC
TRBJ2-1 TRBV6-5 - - CASRQSQGWNEQFF TGTGCCAGCAGGCAAAGTCAGGGCTGGAATGAGCAGTTCTTC
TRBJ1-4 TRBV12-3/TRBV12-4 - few CASSTPATNEKLFF TGTGCCAGCAGTACCCCTGCCACTAATGAAAAACTGTTTTTT
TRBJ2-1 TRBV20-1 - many CSASPRGSPRSEQFF TGCAGTGCGTCGCCCCGGGGGTCCCCGCGGAGTGAGCAGTTCTTC
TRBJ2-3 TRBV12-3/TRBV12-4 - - CASSSVRGRQYF TGTGCCAGCAGTTCGGTCCGGGGTAGGCAGTATTTT
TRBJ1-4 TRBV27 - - CASSGYSMPTNEKLFF TGTGCCAGCAGTGGTTACAGCATGCCAACTAATGAAAAACTGTTTTTT
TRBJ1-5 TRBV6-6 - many CASSYSYAGPGNQPQHF TGTGCCAGCAGTTACTCGTACGCTGGGCCGGGGAATCAGCCCCAGCATTTT
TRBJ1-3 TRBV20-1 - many CSARDRGGGNTIYF TGCAGTGCTAGAGATCGAGGAGGTGGAAACACCATATATTTT
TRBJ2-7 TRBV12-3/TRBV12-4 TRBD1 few CASSRQGMSYEQYF TGTGCCAGCAGTCGACAGGGGATGTCCTACGAGCAGTACTTC
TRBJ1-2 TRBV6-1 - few CASSEGDWRSGYTF TGTGCCAGCAGTGAAGGGGATTGGCGTAGTGGCTACACCTTC
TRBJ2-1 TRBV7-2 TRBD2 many CASSSQKGLAYNEQFF TGTGCCAGCAGCTCACAGAAGGGACTAGCTTACAATGAGCAGTTCTTC
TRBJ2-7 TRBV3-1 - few CASSQKRAFRDEQYF TGTGCCAGCAGCCAAAAAAGAGCCTTCCGGGACGAGCAGTACTTC
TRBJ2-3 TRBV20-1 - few CSARVGPSTDTQYF TGCAGTGCTAGAGTAGGACCTAGCACAGATACGCAGTATTTT
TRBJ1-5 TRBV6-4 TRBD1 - CASNDRGHQPQHF TGTGCCAGCAACGACAGGGGGCACCAGCCCCAGCATTTT
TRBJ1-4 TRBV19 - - CASSRQGSTNEKLFF TGTGCCAGTAGTCGGCAGGGATCAACTAATGAAAAACTGTTTTTT
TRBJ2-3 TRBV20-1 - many CSAIETNTDTQYF TGCAGTGCTATTGAGACCAACACAGATACGCAGTATTTT
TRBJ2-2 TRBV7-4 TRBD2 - CASARTSGRGELFF TGTGCCAGCGCCCGGACTAGCGGGAGAGGGGAGCTGTTTTTT
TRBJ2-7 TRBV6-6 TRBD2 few CASIKPGLAAEYF TGTGCCAGCATCAAACCGGGACTAGCGGCGGAGTACTTC
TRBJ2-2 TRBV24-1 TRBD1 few CATSDDRGNTGELFF TGTGCCACCAGTGACGACAGGGGAAACACCGGGGAGCTGTTTTTT
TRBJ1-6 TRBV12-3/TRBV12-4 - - CASTRYHGEGSPLHF TGTGCCAGCACCCGTTACCACGGTGAAGGGTCACCCCTCCACTTT
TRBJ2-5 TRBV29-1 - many CSVEERQPQETQYF TGCAGCGTTGAAGAACGTCAACCCCAAGAGACCCAGTACTTC
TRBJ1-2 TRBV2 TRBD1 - CASTGDSNYGYTF TGTGCCAGCACCGGGGACAGCAACTATGGCTACACCTTC
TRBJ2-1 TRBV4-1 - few CASSHNRVREYNEQFF TGCGCCAGCAGCCACAACAGGGTAAGGGAATACAATGAGCAGTTCTTC
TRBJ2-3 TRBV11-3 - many CASSLGAKSSSTDTQYF TGTGCCAGCAGCTTAGGGGCTAAGAGTTCTAGCACAGATACGCAGTATTTT
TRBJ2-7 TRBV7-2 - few CASSLAPGLSYEQYF TGTGCCAGCAGCTTAGCACCAGGGCTATCCTACGAGCAGTACTTC
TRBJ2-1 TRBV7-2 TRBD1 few CASSSGGGQGVNEQFF TGTGCCAGCAGCTCAGGCGGGGGACAGGGGGTTAATGAGCAGTTCTTC
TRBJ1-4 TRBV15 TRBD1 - CATSDRTGGAWEKLFF TGTGCCACCAGCGACCGAACAGGGGGCGCTTGGGAAAAACTGTTTTTT
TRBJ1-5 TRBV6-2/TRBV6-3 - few CASSLGQGKPQHF TGTGCCAGCAGTTTGGGGCAGGGGAAGCCCCAGCATTTT
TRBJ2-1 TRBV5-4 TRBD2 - CASSQRAGVYNEQFF TGTGCCAGCAGCCAAAGGGCGGGGGTTTACAATGAGCAGTTCTTC
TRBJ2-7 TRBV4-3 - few CASSQAARSSYEQYF TGCGCCAGCAGCCAAGCCGCCAGGAGCTCCTACGAGCAGTACTTC
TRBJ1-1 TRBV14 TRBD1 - CASSRPGGMNTEAFF TGTGCCAGCAGCCGACCAGGGGGGATGAACACTGAAGCTTTCTTT
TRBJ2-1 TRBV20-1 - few CSARGSAYNEQFF TGCAGTGCTAGAGGTTCGGCCTACAATGAGCAGTTCTTC
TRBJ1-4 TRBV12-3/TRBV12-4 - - CASNPGPSTEKLFF TGTGCCAGCAACCCGGGACCTAGTACGGAAAAACTGTTTTTT
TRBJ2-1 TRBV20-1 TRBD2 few CSARGAGTRNEQFF TGCAGTGCTAGGGGAGCCGGGACTAGGAATGAGCAGTTCTTC
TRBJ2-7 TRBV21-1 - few CASSDPGLAFHEQYF TGTGCCAGCAGCGACCCGGGACTAGCGTTCCACGAGCAGTACTTC
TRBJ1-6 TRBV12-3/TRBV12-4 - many CASRPGGTWSYNSPLHF TGTGCCAGCCGTCCGGGCGGGACATGGTCCTATAATTCACCCCTCCACTTT
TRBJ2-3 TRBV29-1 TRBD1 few CSVEEGYRGHLDTQYF TGCAGCGTTGAAGAGGGATATAGGGGGCATTTAGATACGCAGTATTTT
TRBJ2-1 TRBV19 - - CASSKGVDRSRLDEQFF TGTGCCAGTTCAAAGGGGGTGGATAGGTCAAGGTTGGATGAGCAGTTCTTC